The T cell receptor (beta chain) under discussion was sequenced for a study of human T cells and chemical hapten exposure. On the study more broadly: Patients received weekly diphenylcyclopropenone doses to the scalp throughout the approximately 23-week study. Patches that contained 0.01% DPC were applied to the upper back and read at 6 days.

This clonotype has a handful of counts. Its antigen is unknown. The time point denotes: pre-sensitization, week 0. Treatment of the sample: therapeutic diphenylcyclopropenone sensitization with weekly scalp DPC. The study's findings and limits: Sensitizing with DPC caused no change in TCRs above 1 in 1000 frequency.

CDR1 SGHTA and CDR2 FQGNSA come from the germline V gene. CDR3 length equals 16 residues. Trimming pared 5 bases from V and 0 bases from J, leaving 15 bases between. TCRdb fed the RACE reads into MiXCR, producing one record per CDR3 protein. Of fewer than 300,000 distinct CDR3 sequences listed, 8.6% are singletons. This receptor was taken from a woman between 40 and 55 years old with alopecia areata. Some clones in this sample may be carry-over from other donors' samples. The source material was whole blood, sampled in connection with sensitization to the hapten diphenylcyclopropenone (DPC). V and J are TRBV7-2 and TRBJ2-3, with D perhaps given as TRBD1 or TRBD2 (5 bases each). CDR3 DNA: TGTGCCAGCAGCCTAAGGCCGGGACGGAGCACAGATACGCAGTATTTT. It codes for CASSLRPGRSTDTQYF.